Listed here is a single T cell receptor (beta chain). The data originate from a study of blood T cells in healthy people across ages. Study at large: With template switching, about one barcoded beta molecule was captured per two T cells.

PCR was performed a second time for about 7 to 11 cycles using a sample-barcoded 5' primer and a J-beta primer mix. Tags on each cDNA molecule came from a template-switch adaptor with 12 random nucleotides. TCRdb recomputed calls from the 5' RACE reads with MiXCR, one row per CDR3 protein. This table has 1.5 million to 2 million distinct CDR3 sequences, almost 35% appearing once. The CDR3 loop spans 15 amino acids. V lost 4 bases to trimming and J lost 5 bases, with 12 bases between them. Total RNA extraction produced at least 5 micrograms (per sample) for the study. The sequence was obtained from a woman aged 25 to 39 in good health. The V call is TRBV12-3 or TRBV12-4, the J call TRBJ1-6; TRBD1 is a possible D gene (5 bases). Sequenced sample: blood. In DNA, the CDR3 is TGTGCCAGCAGTTCCCCCCAGGGAGATAATTCACCCCTCCACTTT. Residues: CASSSPQGDNSPLHF.